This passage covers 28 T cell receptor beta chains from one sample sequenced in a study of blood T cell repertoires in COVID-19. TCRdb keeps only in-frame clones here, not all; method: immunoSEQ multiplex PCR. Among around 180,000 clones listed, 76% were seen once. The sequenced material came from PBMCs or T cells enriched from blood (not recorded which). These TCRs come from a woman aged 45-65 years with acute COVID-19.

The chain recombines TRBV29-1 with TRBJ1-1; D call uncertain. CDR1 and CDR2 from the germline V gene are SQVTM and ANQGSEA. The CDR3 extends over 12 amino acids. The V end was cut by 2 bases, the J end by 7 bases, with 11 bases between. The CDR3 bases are TGCAGCGTTGAACGAGATAATGGTGAAGCTTTCTTT. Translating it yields CSVERDNGEAFF. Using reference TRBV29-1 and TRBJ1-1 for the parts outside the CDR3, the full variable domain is SAVISQKPSRDICQRGTSLTIQCQVDSQVTMMFWYRQQPGQSLTLIATANQGSEATYESGFVIDKFPISRPNLTFSTLTVSNMSPEDSSIYLCSVERDNGEAFFGQGTRLTVV.

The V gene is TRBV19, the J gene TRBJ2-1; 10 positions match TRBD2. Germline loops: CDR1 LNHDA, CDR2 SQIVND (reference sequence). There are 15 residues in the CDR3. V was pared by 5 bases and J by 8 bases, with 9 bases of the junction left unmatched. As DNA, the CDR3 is TGTGCCAGTAGTTCCCGAGCGGGGGGGCTATATGAGCAGTTCTTC. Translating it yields CASSSRAGGLYEQFF.

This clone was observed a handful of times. CDR3 residues: CASSPSRAESYTF. Written as DNA, the CDR3 is TGTGCCAGCAGCCCGAGCAGGGCGGAGAGCTACACCTTC. The chain combines TRBV7-2 with TRBJ1-2; possible D gene TRBD1, 5 bases. The CDR3 runs to 13 residues. Trimming left V 5 bases short and J 9 bases short, with 16 bases between. Germline V CDR1 and CDR2: SGHTA, FQGNSA.

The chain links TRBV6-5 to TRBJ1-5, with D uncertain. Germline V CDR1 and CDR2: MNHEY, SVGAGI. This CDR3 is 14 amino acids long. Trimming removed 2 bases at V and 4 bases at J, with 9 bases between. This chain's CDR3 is CASSYGSGNQPQHF. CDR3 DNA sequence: TGTGCCAGCAGTTACGGGAGTGGGAATCAGCCCCAGCATTTT.

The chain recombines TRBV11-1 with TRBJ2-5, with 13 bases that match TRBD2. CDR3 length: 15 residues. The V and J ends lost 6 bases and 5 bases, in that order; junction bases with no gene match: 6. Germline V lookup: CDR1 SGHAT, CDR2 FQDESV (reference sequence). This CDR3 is CASRTSGGPRETQYF. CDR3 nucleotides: TGTGCCAGCAGGACTAGCGGGGGGCCCCGTGAGACCCAGTACTTC.

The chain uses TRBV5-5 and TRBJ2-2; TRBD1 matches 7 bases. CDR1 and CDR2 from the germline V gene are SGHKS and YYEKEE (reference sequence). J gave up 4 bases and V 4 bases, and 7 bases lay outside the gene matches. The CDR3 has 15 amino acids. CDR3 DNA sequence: TGTGCCAGCAGCGGGACAGCGAGGTCCACCGGGGAGCTGTTTTTT. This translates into CASSGTARSTGELFF.

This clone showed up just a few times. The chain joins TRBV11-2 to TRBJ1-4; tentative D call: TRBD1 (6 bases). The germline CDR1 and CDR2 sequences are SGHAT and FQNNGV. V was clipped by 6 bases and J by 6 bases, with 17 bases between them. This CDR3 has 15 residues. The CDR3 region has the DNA TGTGCCAGCAGGCGACCGGGGGGCTGGGATGAAAAACTGTTTTTT. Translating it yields CASRRPGGWDEKLFF.

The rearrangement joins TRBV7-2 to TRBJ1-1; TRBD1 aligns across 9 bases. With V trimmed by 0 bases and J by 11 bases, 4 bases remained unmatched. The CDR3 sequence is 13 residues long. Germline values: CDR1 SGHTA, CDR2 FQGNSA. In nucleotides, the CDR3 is TGTGCCAGCAGCTTAGCGGGACAGGGTACGGCTTTCTTT. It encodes CASSLAGQGTAFF.

The CDR3 region has the DNA TGTGCCAGCAGTTCCGCGGGACAGAGGGGAGAAAAACTGTTTTTT. Residues: CASSSAGQRGEKLFF. J is TRBJ1-4 and V is TRBV28, with TRBD1 matching 7 bases. The CDR3 runs to 15 residues. V shed 4 bases, J shed 8 bases, and the junction held 10 bases outside the gene matches. The V gene's germline CDR1 is MDHEN and CDR2 SYDVKM. The full variable domain, completed using reference TRBV28 and TRBJ1-4, is DVKVTQSSRYLVKRTGEKVFLECVQDMDHENMFWYRQDPGLGLRLIYFSYDVKMKEKGDIPEGYSVSREKKERFSLILESASTNQTSMYLCASSSAGQRGEKLFFGSGTQLSVL.

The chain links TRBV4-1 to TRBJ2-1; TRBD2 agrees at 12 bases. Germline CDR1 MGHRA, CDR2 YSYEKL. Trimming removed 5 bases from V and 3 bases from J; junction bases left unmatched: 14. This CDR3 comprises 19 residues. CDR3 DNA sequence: TGCGCCAGCAGCGGCGGACTAGCGGGGCCACGACCAGGCTACAATGAGCAGTTCTTC. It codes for CASSGGLAGPRPGYNEQFF.

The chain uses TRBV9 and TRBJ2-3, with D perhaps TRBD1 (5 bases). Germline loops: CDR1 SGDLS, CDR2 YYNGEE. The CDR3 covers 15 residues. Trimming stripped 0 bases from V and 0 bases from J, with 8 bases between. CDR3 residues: CASSVADSSTDTQYF. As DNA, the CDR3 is TGTGCCAGCAGCGTAGCTGACAGCAGCACAGATACGCAGTATTTT.

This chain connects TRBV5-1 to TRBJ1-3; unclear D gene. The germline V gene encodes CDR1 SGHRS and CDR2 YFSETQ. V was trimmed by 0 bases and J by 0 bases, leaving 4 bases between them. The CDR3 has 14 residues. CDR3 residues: CASSLAYSGNTIYF. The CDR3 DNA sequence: TGCGCCAGCAGCTTGGCGTACTCTGGAAACACCATATATTTT.

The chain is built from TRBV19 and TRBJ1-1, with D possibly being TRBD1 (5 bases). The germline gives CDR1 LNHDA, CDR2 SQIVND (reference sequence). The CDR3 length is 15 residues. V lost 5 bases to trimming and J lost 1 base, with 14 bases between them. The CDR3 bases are TGTGCCAGTAGTCCTACGGGGGTGAGGAACACTGAAGCTTTCTTT. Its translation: CASSPTGVRNTEAFF.

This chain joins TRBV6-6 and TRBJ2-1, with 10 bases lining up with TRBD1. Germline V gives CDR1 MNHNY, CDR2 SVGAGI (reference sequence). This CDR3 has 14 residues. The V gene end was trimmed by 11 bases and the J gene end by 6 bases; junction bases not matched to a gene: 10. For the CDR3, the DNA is TGTGCCTCAGCCGTCCGGGACAGGGGCAATGAGCAGTTCTTC. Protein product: CASAVRDRGNEQFF.

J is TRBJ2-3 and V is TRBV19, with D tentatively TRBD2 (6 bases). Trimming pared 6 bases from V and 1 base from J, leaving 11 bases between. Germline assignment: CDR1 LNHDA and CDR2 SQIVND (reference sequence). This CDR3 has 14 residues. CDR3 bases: TGTGCCAGTAGCTCGGGGGAGGGCACAGATACGCAGTATTTT. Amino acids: CASSSGEGTDTQYF.

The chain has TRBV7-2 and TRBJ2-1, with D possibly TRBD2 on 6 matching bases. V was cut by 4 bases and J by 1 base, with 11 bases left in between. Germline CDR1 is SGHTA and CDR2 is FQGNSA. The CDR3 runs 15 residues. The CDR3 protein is CASSWDGGSYNEQFF. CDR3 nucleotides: TGTGCCAGCAGCTGGGATGGGGGGTCCTACAATGAGCAGTTCTTC.

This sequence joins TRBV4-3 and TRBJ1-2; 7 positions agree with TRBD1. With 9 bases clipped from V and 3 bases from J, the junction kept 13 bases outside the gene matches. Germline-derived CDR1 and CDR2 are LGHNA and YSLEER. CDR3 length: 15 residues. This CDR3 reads CASTPGQRYDYGYTF. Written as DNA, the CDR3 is TGCGCCAGTACTCCGGGACAGCGCTACGACTATGGCTACACCTTC.

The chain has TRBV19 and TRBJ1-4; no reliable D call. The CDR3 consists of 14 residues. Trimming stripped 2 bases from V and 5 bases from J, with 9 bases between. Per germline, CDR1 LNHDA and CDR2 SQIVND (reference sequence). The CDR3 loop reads CASSISEANEKLFF. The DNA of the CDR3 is TGTGCCAGTAGTATATCGGAAGCGAATGAAAAACTGTTTTTT.

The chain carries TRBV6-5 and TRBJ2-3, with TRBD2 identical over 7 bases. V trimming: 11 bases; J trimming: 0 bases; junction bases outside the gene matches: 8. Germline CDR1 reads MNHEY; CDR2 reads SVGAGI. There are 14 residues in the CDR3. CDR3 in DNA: TGTGCCGCGGCGGGACTACAGAGCACAGATACGCAGTATTTT. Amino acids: CAAAGLQSTDTQYF.

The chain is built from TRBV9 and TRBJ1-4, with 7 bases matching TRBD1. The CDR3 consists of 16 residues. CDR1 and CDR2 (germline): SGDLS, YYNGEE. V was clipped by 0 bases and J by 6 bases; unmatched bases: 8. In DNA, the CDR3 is TGTGCCAGCAGCGTAGTGGGTGAGGGGGCGGATGAAAAACTGTTTTTT. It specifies CASSVVGEGADEKLFF.

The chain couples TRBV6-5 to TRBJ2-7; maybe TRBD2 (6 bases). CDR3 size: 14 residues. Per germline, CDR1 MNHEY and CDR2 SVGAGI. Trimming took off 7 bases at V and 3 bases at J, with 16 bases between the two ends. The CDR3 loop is CASNTGGVRYEQYV. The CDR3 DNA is TGTGCCAGCAACACCGGGGGAGTTCGCTACGAGCAGTACGTC.

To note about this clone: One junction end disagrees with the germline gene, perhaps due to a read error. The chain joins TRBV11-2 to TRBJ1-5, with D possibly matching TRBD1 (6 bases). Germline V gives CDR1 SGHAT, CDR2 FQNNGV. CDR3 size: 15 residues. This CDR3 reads CASSLEGAVNQSQHF. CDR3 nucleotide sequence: TGTGCCAGCAGCTTAGAGGGGGCGGTCAATCAGTCCCAGCATTTT. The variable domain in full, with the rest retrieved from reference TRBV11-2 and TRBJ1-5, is EAGVAQSPRYKIIEKRQSVAFWCNPISGHATLYWYQQILGQGPKLLIQFQNNGVVDDSQLPKDRFSAERLKGVDSTLKIQPAKLEDSAVYLCASSLEGAVNQSQHFGDGTRLSIL.

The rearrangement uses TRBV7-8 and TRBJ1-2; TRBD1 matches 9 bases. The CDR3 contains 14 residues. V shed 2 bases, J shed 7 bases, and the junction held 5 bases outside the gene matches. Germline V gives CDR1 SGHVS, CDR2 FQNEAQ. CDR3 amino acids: CASSLQQGAGGYTF. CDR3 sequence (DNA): TGTGCCAGCAGCTTACAACAGGGGGCCGGTGGCTACACCTTC.

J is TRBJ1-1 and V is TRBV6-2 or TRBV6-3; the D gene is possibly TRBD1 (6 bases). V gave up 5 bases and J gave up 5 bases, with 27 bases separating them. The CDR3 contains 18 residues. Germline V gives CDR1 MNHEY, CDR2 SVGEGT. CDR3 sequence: CASSTVTGYFDSLTEAFF. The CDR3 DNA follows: TGTGCCAGCAGTACGGTCACAGGGTATTTTGACTCCTTGACTGAAGCTTTCTTT.

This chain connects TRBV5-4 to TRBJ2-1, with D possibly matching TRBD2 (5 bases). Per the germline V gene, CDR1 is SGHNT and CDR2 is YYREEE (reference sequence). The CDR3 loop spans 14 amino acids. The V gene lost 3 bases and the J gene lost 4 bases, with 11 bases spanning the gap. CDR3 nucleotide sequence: TGTGCCAGCAGCTCTAGCACGCGGTACAATGAGCAGTTCTTC. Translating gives CASSSSTRYNEQFF.

CDR3 sequence (DNA): TGTGCCAGCAGCGTAGGAGAGGAGCCCCAGCATTTT. It is translated as CASSVGEEPQHF. The rearrangement uses TRBV9 and TRBJ1-5; D is unresolved. The CDR3 extends over 12 amino acids. Germline lookup yields CDR1 SGDLS and CDR2 YYNGEE. V shed 0 bases and J shed 8 bases, with 6 bases lying between them.

CDR3 region: CASTPTDRSPLHF. CDR3 nucleotide sequence: TGTGCCAGCACCCCGACGGACAGATCACCCCTCCACTTT. This chain uses TRBV7-2 with TRBJ1-6, with D possibly being TRBD1 (6 bases). The V end lost 7 bases, the J end lost 10 bases, and 14 bases lay between the germline ends. The CDR3 consists of 13 residues. CDR1 and CDR2 from the germline V gene are SGHTA and FQGNSA.

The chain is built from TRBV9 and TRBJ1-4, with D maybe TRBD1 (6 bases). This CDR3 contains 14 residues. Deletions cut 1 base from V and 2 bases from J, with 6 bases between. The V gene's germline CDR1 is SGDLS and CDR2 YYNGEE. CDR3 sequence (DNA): TGTGCCAGCAGCGTAAGGGGGACTAATGAAAAACTGTTTTTT. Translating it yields CASSVRGTNEKLFF.